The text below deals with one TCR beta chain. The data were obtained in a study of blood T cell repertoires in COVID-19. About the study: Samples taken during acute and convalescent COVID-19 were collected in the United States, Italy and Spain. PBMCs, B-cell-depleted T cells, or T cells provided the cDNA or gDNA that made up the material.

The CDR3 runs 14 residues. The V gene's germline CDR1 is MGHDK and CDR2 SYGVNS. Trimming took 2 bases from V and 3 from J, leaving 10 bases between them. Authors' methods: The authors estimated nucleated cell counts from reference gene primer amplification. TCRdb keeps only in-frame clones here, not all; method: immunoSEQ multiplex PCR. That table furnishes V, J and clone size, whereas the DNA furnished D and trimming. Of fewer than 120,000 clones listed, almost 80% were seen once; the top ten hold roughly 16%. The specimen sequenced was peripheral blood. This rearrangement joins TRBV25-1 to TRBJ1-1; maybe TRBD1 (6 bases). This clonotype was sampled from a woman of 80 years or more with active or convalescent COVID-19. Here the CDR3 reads CASSEPGHDTEAFF. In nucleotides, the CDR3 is TGTGCCAGCAGTGAACCGGGACACGACACTGAAGCTTTCTTT.